The sequence of this T cell receptor (beta chain) was determined in a study of cytomegalovirus exposure and HLA in healthy donors. Turning to the study itself: HLA-typed donors were the source of approximately 80 million unique TCRs, which an early data release held.

With 60 Vbeta and 13 Jbeta primers, the PCR was carried out. Assay: immunoSEQ multiplex PCR; the TCRdb copy retains only in-frame clones and omits some. In the table there are 100,000 to 150,000 clones, roughly 82% of which are singletons. Germline-derived CDR1 and CDR2 are MNHEY and SMNVEV (reference sequence). The CDR3 loop spans 14 amino acids. Trimming took off 6 bases at V and 0 bases at J, with 12 bases between the two ends. Notes on the study in general: A cluster of highly shared sequence variants was likely a sequencing artifact. Most TCR sequences were seen very rarely across donors, but some public TCRs occurred in many. A later analysis linked 15,000 to 20,000 TCR beta sequences to HLA alleles at 0.05 false discovery rate.

In the case of this clone: Its matching antigen is unknown.

This clonotype was sampled from a male donor in good health and CMV-seropositive. The rearrangement links TRBV27 to TRBJ2-7; a possible D gene is TRBD2 (5 bases). The sequencing sample was made of PBMCs. The CDR3 nucleotides are TGTGCCAGCAGCTTGGATGGGAGCTCCTACGAGCAGTACTTC. It yields the protein CASSLDGSSYEQYF.